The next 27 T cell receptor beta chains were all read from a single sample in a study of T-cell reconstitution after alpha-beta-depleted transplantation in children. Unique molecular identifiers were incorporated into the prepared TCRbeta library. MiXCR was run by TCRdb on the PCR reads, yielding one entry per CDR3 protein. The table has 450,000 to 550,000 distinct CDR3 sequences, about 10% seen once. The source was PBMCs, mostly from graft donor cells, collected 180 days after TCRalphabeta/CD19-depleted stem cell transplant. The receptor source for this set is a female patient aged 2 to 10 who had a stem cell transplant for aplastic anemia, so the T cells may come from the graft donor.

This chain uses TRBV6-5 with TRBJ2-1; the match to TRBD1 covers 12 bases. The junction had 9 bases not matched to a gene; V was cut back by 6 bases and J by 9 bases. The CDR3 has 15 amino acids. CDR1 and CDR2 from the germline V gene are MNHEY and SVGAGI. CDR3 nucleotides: TGTGCCAGCAGATACGCCGGGACAGGGGGCTTTGAGCAGTTCTTC. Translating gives CASRYAGTGGFEQFF.

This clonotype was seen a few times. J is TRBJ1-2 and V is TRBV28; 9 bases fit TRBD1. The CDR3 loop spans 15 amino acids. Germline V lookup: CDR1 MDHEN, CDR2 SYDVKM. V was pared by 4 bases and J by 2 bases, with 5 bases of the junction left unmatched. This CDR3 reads CASSSHGQGNYGYTF. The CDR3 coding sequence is TGTGCCAGCAGTTCCCACGGACAGGGGAACTATGGCTACACCTTC.

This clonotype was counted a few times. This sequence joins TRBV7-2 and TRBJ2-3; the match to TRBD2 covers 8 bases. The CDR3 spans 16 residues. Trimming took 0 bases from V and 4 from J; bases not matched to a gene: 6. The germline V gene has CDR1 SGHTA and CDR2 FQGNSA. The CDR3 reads CASSLASGGRADTQYF. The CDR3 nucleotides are TGTGCCAGCAGCTTAGCCAGCGGGGGCCGAGCAGATACGCAGTATTTT.

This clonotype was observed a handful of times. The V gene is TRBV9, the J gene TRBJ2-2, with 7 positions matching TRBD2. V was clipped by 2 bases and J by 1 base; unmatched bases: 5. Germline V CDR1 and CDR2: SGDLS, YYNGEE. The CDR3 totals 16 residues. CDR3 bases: TGTGCCAGCAGCGTGGGGCTAGCGGAGAACACCGGGGAGCTGTTTTTT. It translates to CASSVGLAENTGELFF.

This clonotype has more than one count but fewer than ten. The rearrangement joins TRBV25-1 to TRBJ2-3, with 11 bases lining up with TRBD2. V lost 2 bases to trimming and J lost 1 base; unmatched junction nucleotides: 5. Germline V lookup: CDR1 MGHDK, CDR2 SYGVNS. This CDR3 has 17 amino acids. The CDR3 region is CASSEIRLAGRTDTQYF. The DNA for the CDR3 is TGTGCCAGCAGTGAAATCCGACTAGCGGGACGCACAGATACGCAGTATTTT.

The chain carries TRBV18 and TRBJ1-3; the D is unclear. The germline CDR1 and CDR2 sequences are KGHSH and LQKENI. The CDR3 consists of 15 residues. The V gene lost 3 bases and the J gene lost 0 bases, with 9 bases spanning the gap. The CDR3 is CASSPTRSSGNTIYF. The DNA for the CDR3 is TGTGCCAGCTCACCGACTCGGAGCTCTGGAAACACCATATATTTT.

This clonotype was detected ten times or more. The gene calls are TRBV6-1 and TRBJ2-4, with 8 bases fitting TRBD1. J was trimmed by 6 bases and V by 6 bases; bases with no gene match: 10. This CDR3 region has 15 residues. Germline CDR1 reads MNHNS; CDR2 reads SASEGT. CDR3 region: CASRQGQGGVNIQYF. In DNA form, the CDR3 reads TGTGCCAGCAGACAAGGACAGGGTGGGGTAAACATTCAGTACTTC.

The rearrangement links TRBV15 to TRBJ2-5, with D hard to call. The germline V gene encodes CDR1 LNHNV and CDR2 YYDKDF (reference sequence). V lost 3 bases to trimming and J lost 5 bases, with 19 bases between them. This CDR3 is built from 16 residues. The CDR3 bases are TGTGCCACCAGCAGGAAGATTAGTGGAATTACTGAGACCCAGTACTTC. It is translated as CATSRKISGITETQYF.

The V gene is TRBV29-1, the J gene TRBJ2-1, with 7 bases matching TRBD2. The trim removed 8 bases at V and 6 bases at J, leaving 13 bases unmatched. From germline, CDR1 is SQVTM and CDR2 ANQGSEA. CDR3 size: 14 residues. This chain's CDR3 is CSPRLAGRFNEQFF. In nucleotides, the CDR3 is TGCAGCCCCAGACTAGCAGGGCGATTCAATGAGCAGTTCTTC.

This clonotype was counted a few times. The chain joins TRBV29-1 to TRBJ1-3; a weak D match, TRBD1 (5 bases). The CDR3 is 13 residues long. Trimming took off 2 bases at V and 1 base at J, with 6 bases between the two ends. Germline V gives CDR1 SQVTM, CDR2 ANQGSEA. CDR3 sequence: CSVEKGSGNTIYF. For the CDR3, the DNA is TGCAGCGTTGAAAAGGGGTCTGGAAACACCATATATTTT.

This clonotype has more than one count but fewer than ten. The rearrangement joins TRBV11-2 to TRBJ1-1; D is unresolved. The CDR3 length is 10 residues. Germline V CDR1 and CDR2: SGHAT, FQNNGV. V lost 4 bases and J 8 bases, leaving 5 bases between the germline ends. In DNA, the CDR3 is TGTGCCAGCAGCTGGCGCGAAGCTTTCTTT. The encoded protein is CASSWREAFF.

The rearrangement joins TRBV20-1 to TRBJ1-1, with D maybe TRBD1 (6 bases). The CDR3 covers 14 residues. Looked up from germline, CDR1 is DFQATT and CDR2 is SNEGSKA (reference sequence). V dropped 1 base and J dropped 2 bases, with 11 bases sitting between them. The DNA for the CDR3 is TGCAGTGCTAGAGCCGGGACAACTAACACTGAAGCTTTCTTT. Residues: CSARAGTTNTEAFF.

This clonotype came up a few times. As DNA, the CDR3 is TGTGCCAGCAGTGTACAGGGGGCTCGTCAGCCCCAGCATTTT. This sequence encodes CASSVQGARQPQHF. The chain uses TRBV28 and TRBJ1-5; 9 bases match TRBD1. Per germline, CDR1 MDHEN and CDR2 SYDVKM. The CDR3 is made up of 14 amino acids. The J segment lost 6 bases and the V segment lost 5 bases, leaving 5 bases of the junction unmatched.

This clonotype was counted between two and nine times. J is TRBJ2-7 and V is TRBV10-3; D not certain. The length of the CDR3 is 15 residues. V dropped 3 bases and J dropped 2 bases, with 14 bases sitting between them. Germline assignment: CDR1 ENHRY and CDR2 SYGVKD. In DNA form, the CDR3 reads TGTGCCATCAGTGAAAGGCAGACACCAACCTACGAGCAGTACTTC. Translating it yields CAISERQTPTYEQYF.

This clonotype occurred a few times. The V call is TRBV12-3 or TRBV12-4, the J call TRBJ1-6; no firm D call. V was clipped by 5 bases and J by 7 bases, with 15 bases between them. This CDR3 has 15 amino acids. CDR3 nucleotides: TGTGCCAGCAGTCCCAGCGTAAACTTCAATTCACCCCTCCACTTT. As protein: CASSPSVNFNSPLHF.

CDR3 in DNA: TGTGCCAGCAGTCTCCCGATGAACACTGAAGCTTTCTTT. It encodes CASSLPMNTEAFF. V is TRBV28 and J is TRBJ1-1; D call uncertain. CDR1 is MDHEN, CDR2 SYDVKM, per germline. The CDR3 is 13 amino acids. The V gene lost 5 bases and the J gene lost 0 bases, with 7 bases spanning the gap.

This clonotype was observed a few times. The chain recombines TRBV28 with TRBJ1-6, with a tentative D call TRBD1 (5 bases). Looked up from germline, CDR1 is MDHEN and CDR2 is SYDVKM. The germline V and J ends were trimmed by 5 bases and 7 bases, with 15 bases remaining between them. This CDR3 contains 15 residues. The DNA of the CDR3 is TGTGCCAGCAGTGCAGACAGAGACGGGAATTCACCCCTCCACTTT. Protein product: CASSADRDGNSPLHF.

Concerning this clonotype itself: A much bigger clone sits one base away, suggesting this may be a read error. CDR3 sequence reads: CATSLGRAPGYNEQFF. DNA of the CDR3: TGTGCCACCAGCTTAGGCAGGGCCCCTGGGTACAATGAGCAGTTCTTC. The rearrangement joins TRBV7-6 to TRBJ2-1, with a tentative D call TRBD1 (5 bases). Germline loops: CDR1 SGHVS, CDR2 FNYEAQ. The CDR3 has 16 residues. Complete variable domain (other parts from reference TRBV7-6 and TRBJ2-1): GAGVSQSPRYKVTKRGQDVALRCDPISGHVSLYWYRQALGQGPEFLTYFNYEAQQDKSGLPNDRFSAERPEGSISTLTIQRTEQRDSAMYRCATSLGRAPGYNEQFFGPGTRLTVL.

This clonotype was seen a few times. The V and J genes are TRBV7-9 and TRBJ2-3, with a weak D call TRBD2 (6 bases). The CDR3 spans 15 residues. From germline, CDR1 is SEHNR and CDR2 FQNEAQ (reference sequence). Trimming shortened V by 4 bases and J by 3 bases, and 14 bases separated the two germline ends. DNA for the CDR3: TGTGCCAGCAGCTCCTGGACTATTGGGACAGATACGCAGTATTTT. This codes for CASSSWTIGTDTQYF. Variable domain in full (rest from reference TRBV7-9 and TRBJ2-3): DTGVSQNPRHKITKRGQNVTFRCDPISEHNRLYWYRQTLGQGPEFLTYFQNEAQLEKSRLLSDRFSAERPKGSFSTLEIQRTEQGDSAMYLCASSSWTIGTDTQYFGPGTRLTVL.

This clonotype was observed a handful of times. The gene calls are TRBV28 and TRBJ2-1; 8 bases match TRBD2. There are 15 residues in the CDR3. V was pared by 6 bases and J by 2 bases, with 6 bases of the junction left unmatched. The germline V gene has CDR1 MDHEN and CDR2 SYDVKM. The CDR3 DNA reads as TGTGCCAGCAGCATGCGGGAGGCCCCCTACAATGAGCAGTTCTTC. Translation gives CASSMREAPYNEQFF.

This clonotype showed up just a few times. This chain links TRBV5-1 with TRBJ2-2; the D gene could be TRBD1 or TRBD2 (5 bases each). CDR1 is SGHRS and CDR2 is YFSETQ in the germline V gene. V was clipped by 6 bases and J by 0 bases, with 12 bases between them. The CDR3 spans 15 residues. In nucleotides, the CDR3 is TGCGCCAGCATGAGTGGGGGACCGAACACCGGGGAGCTGTTTTTT. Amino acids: CASMSGGPNTGELFF.

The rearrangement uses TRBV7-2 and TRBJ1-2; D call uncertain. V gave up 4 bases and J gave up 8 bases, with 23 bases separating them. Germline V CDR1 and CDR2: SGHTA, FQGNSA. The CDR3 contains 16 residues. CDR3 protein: CASSYKNMRDVLGYTF. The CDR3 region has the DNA TGTGCCAGCAGCTATAAAAACATGAGGGATGTTTTAGGCTACACCTTC.

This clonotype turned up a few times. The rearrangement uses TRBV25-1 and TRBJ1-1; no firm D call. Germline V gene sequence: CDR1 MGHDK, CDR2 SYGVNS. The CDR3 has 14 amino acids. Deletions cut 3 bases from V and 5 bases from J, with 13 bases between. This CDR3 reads CASSDGQRNTEAFF. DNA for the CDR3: TGTGCCAGCAGTGATGGGCAGAGAAATACTGAAGCTTTCTTT.

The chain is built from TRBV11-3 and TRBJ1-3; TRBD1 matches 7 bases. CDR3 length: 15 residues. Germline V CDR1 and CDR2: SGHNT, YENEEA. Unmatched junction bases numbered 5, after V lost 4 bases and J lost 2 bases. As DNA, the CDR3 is TGTGCCAGCAGCTCGGACAGGAAGACTGGAAACACCATATATTTT. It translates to CASSSDRKTGNTIYF.

CDR3 sequence (DNA): TGTGCCAGCACCTGGAGGGGGTGGACCGGGGAGCTGTTTTTT. It yields the protein CASTWRGWTGELFF. V and J are TRBV6-1 and TRBJ2-2; D tentatively fits TRBD1 or TRBD2 (6 bases each). From germline, CDR1 is MNHNS and CDR2 SASEGT. The CDR3 is 14 residues long. Trimming stripped 7 bases from V and 5 bases from J, with 14 bases between.

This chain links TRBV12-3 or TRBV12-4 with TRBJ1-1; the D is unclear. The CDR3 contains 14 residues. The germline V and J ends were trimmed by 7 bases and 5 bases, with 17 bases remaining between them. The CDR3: CASNLAALGTEAFF. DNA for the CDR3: TGTGCCAGCAACCTAGCAGCCTTGGGTACTGAAGCTTTCTTT.

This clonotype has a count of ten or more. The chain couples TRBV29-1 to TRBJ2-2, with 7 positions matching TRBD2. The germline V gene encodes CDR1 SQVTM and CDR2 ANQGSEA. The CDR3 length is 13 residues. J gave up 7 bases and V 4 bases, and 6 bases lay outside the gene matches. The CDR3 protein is CSVGGGSGGELFF. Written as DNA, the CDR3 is TGCAGCGTTGGTGGCGGGAGCGGCGGGGAGCTGTTTTTT.